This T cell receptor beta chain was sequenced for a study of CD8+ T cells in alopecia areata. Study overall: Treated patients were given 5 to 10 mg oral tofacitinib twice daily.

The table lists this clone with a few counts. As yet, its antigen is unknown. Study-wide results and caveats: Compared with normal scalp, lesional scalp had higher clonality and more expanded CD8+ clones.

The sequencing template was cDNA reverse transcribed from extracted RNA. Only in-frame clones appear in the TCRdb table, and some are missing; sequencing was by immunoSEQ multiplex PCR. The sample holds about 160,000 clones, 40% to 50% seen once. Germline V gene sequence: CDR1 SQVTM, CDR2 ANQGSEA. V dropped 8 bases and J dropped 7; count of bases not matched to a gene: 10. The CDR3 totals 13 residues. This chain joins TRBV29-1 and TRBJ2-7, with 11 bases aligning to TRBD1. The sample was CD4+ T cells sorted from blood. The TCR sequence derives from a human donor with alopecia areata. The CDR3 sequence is CSPPGQGEWEQYF. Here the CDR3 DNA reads TGCAGCCCGCCGGGACAGGGGGAGTGGGAGCAGTACTTC.